This TCR beta chain originates from a study of cytomegalovirus exposure and HLA in healthy donors. PCR used 60 Vbeta primers and 13 Jbeta primers. TCRdb keeps only in-frame clones here, not all; method: immunoSEQ multiplex PCR. The table records 150,000 or so clones, roughly four fifths of them present only once. Study-level findings and limits: DRB1 had the most TCR associations and HLA-C the fewest, a later analysis found, with rates varying by HLA locus.

Details on this clone: Its specificity is unknown.

Material: PBMCs. The receptor was derived from a female donor in good health and CMV-seronegative.

The CDR3 region has the DNA TGTGCCACACGACAGGGGAGCTATGGCTACACCTTC. Translated: CATRQGSYGYTF. This chain joins TRBV28 and TRBJ1-2, with 8 bases matching TRBD1. Trimming took 10 bases from V and 4 from J; bases not matched to a gene: 5. The germline V gene has CDR1 MDHEN and CDR2 SYDVKM. The CDR3 covers 12 residues.